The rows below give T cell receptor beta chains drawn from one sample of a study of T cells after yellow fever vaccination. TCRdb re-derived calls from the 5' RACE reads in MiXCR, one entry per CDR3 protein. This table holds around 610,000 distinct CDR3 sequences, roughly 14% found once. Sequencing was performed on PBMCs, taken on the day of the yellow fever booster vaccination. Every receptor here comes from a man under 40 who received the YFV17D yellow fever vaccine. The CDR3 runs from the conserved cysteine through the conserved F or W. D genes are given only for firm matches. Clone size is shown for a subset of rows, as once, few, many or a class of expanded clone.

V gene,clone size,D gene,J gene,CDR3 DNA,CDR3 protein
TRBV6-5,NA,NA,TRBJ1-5,TGTGCCAGCAGTTATCCCGGGGCAGGGGCTCCTCAGCCCCAGCATTTT,CASSYPGAGAPQPQHF
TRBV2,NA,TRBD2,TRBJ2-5,TGTGCCAGCTCCCGAGCGGGAGGAGGCGGAGAGACCCAGTACTTC,CASSRAGGGGETQYF
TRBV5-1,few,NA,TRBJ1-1,TGCGCCAGCAGCTTGGGGGGGGGATTCACTGAAGCTTTCTTT,CASSLGGGFTEAFF
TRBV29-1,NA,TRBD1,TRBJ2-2,TGCAGCGTTAGGAGACAGGGGAGCACCGGGGAGCTGTTTTTT,CSVRRQGSTGELFF
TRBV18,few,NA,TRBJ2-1,TGTGCCAGCTCACCATTGGTCAATAGTGAGCAGTTCTTC,CASSPLVNSEQFF
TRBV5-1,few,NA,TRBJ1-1,TGCGCCAGCAGCTTGGTCAGAATGAACACTGAAGCTTTCTTT,CASSLVRMNTEAFF
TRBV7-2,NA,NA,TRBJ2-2,TGTGCCAGCAGCTTGCGGACGGCGGGCACCGGGGAGCTGTTTTTT,CASSLRTAGTGELFF
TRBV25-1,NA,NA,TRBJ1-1,TGTGCCAGCAGTAACCGGGGGCAGGCTTTCTTT,CASSNRGQAFF
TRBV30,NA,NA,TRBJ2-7,TGTGCCTGGAACCAAGGGGCGGCCTACGAGCAGTACTTC,CAWNQGAAYEQYF
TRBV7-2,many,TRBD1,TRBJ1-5,TGTGCCAGCACCATCGAAGGGGGCAGGAATCAGCCCCAGCATTTT,CASTIEGGRNQPQHF
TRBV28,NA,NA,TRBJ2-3,TGTGCCAGCAGCGACTCGAGGGGCACAGATACGCAGTATTTT,CASSDSRGTDTQYF
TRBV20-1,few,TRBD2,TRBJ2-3,TGCAGTGCTAGGTCCGCTAGCGGGACCACAGATACGCAGTATTTT,CSARSASGTTDTQYF
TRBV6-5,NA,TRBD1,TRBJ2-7,TGTGCCAGCAGTTACTCGGATCCGGGACAGGGGGGCTACGAGCAGTACTTC,CASSYSDPGQGGYEQYF
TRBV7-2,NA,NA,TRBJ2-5,TGTGCCAGCGGACAAATGGGGACCCAGTACTTC,CASGQMGTQYF
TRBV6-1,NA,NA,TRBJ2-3,TGTGCCAGCAGTAATGCCCTCACAGATACGCAGTATTTT,CASSNALTDTQYF
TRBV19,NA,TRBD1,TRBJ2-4,TGTGCCAGTAGTATCCCAGGGGGCGGTTTTCAGTACTTC,CASSIPGGGFQYF
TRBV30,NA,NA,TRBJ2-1,TGTGCCTGGAGTCACAATGAGCAGTTCTTC,CAWSHNEQFF
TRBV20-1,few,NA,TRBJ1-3,TGCAGTGCTATGCCGGCAGTGAGCTCTGGAAACACCATATATTTT,CSAMPAVSSGNTIYF
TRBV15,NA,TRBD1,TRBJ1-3,TGTGCCACCAGCAGAGATCTGGGGACAGGGTCTTCTGGAAACACCATATATTTT,CATSRDLGTGSSGNTIYF
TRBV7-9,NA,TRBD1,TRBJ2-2,TGTGCCAGCATCGGGACAGGAGGTTACACCGGGGAGCTGTTTTTT,CASIGTGGYTGELFF
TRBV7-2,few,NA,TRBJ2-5,TGTGTACCGTGTAGAGAGACCCAGTACTTC,CVPCRETQYF
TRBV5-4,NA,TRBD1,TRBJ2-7,TGTGCCAGCAGCCATAGACAGGGAGTAAGCTACGAGCAGTACTTC,CASSHRQGVSYEQYF
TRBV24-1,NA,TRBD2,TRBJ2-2,TGTGCCACCAGTGACTCTGGACTAGCGGCAAACACCGGGGAGCTGTTTTTT,CATSDSGLAANTGELFF
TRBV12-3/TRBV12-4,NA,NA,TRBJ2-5,TGTGCCAGCGGGCGGGGGCCCGGGACAGACCTATACAATTCGGGGGAGACCCAGTACTTC,CASGRGPGTDLYNSGETQYF
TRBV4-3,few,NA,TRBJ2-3,TGCGCCAGCAGCCAGAGCGATTGGGTAGATACGCAGTATTTT,CASSQSDWVDTQYF
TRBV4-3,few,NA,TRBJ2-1,TGCGCCAGCAGCCAAGCGGACCAGGTAGGCAATGAGCAGTTCTTC,CASSQADQVGNEQFF
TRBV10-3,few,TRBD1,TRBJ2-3,TGTGCCATCAGTGGGGGGGTGACAGGGGGCTCAGATACGCAGTATTTT,CAISGGVTGGSDTQYF
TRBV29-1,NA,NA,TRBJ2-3,TGCAGCGTTGGCAGGCTTGATACGCAGTATTTT,CSVGRLDTQYF
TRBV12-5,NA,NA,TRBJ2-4,TGTGCTAGTGGTTTTGGCCTAGCCAAAAACATTCAGTACTTC,CASGFGLAKNIQYF
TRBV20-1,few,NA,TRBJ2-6,TGCAGTGTATCTAAACTGGCGAGCTCTGGGGCCAACGTCCTGACTTTC,CSVSKLASSGANVLTF
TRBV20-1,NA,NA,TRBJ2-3,TGCAGTGCTTCACTCCCAGGGGCGGTGAGCACAGATACGCAGTATTTT,CSASLPGAVSTDTQYF
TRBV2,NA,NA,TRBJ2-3,TGTGCCAGCAGTAAGGGGTGGCAGCTATTTGTGGATACGCAGTATTTT,CASSKGWQLFVDTQYF
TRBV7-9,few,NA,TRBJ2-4,TGTGCCAGCAGCTTAGTCGCGGGCATGATTGACAAAAACATTCAGTACTTC,CASSLVAGMIDKNIQYF
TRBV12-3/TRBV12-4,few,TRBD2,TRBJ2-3,TGTGCCAGCAGTCCCGTAGCGGGAGCCCTAAATACGCAGTATTTT,CASSPVAGALNTQYF
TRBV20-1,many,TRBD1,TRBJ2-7,TGCAGTGCTAGAGCTGGGACAGGGGCCTACGAGCAGTACTTC,CSARAGTGAYEQYF
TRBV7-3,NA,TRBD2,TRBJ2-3,TGTGCCAGCAGCCCCAGCGGGACGGGCACAGATACGCAGTATTTT,CASSPSGTGTDTQYF
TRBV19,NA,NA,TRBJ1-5,TGTGCCAGTAGGGACAGTGGTAGCAATCAGCCCCAGCATTTT,CASRDSGSNQPQHF
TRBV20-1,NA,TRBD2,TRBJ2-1,TGCAGTGCTTTCGGTCGGAGCGGGGCCGCCTACAATGAGCAGTTCTTC,CSAFGRSGAAYNEQFF
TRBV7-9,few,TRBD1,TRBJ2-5,TGTGCCAGCAGCATCCTGACAGGGGACGGAGAGACCCAGTACTTC,CASSILTGDGETQYF
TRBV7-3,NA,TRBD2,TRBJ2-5,TGTGCCAGCAGCCCTCGAGGTAGCGGGATTACAGAGACCCAGTACTTC,CASSPRGSGITETQYF
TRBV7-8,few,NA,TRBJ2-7,TGTGCCAGCAGCTCGGGAGAATTTCCCTACGAGCAGTACTTC,CASSSGEFPYEQYF